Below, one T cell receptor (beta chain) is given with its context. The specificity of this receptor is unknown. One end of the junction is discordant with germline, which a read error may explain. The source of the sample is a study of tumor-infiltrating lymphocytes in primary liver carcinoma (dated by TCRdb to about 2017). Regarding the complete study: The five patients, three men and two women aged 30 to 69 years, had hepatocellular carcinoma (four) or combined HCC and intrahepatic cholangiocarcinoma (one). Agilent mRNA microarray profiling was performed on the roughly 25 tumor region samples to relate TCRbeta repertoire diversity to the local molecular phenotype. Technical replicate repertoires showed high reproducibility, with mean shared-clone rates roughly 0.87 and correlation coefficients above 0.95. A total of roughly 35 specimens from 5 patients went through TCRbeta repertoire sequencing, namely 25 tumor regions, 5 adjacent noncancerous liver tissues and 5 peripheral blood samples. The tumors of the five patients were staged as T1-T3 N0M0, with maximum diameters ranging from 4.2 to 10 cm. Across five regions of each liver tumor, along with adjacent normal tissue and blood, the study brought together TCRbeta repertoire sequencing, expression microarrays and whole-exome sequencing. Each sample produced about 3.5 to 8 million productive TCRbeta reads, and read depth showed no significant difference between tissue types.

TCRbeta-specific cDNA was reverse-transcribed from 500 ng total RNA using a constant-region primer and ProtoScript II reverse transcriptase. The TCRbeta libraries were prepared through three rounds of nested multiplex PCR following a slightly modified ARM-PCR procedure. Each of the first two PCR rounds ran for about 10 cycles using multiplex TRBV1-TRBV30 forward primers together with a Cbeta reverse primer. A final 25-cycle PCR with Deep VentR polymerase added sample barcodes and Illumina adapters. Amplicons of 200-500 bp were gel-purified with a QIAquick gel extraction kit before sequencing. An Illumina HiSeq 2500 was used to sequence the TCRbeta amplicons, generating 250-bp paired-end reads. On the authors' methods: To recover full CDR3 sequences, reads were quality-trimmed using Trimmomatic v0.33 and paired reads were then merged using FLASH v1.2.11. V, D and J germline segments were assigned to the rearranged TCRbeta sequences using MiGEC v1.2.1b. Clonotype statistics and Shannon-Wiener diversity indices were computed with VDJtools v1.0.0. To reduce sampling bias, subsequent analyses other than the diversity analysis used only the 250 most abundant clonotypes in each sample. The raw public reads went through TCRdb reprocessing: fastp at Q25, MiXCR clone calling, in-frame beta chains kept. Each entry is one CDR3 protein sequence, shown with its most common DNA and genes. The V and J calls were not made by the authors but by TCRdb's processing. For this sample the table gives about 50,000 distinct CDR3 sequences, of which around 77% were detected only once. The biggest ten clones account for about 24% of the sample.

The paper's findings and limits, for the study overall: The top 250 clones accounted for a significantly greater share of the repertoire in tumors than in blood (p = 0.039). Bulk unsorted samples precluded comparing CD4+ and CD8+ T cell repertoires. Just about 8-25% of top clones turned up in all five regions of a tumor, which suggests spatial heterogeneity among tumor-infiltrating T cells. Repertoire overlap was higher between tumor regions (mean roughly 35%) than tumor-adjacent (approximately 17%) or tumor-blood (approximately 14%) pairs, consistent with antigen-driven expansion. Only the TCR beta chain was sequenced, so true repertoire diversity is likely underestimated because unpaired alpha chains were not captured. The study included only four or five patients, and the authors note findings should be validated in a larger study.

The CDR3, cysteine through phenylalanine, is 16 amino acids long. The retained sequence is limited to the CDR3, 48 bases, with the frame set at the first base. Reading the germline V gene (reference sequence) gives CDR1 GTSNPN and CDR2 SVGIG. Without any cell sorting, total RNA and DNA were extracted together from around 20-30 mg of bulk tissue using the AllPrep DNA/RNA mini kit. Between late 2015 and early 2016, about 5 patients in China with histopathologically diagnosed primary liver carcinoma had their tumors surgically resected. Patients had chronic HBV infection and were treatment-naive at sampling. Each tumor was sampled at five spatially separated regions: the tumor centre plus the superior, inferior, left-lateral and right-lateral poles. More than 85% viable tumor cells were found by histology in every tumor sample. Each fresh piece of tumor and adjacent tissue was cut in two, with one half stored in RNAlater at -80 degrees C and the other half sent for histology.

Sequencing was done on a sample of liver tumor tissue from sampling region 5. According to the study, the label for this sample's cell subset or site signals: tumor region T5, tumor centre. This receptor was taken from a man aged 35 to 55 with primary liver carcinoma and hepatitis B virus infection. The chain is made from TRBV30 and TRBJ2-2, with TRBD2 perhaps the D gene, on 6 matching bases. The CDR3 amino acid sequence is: CAWSAFGASEPRELLF. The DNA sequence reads TGTGCCTGGAGTGCCTTTGGGGCTAGCGAGCCCCGGGAGCTGCTTTTT.